The present entry profiles one T cell receptor (beta chain) with its context. This specimen comes from a study of PD-1 blockade in mismatch repair-deficient tumors. Profiled with immunoSEQ multiplex PCR; TCRdb holds only in-frame clones, not every one. Of 30,000 to 45,000 clones listed, approximately 80% are singletons. Trimming took off 3 bases at V and 5 bases at J, with 14 bases between the two ends. The CDR3 is 15 amino acids. CDR1 and CDR2 (germline): MDHEN, SYDVKM. The material sequenced was PBMCs, taken 38 to 40 weeks after starting pembrolizumab. This chain uses TRBV28 with TRBJ1-5; D might be TRBD1 (5 bases). This clonotype originated in an adult with mismatch repair-deficient cancer. The CDR3 coding sequence is TGTGCCAGCAGTTTGGGGGGAGGAGGTGATCAGCCCCAGCATTTT. As protein: CASSLGGGGDQPQHF.